This T cell receptor (beta chain) is drawn from a study of T cells after yellow fever vaccination. Study overall: Researchers used SMART-Seq v4 Ultra Low Input to prepare fractions that had low cell numbers. Study results and caveats: Subsequent booster samples again held most clones from primary vaccination (96% CD4, approximately 86% CD8). Repertoires sorted by FACS could include abundant clonotypes that are contaminants from the bulk population.

V shed 2 bases and J 2 bases; nucleotides not matched to a gene: 2. Per the germline V gene, CDR1 is SGHKS and CDR2 is YYEKEE (reference sequence). CDR3 length equals 14 residues. Template switching with 5'RACE generated the TCR cDNA and added a universal primer site and UMIs. TCRdb passed the 5' RACE reads through MiXCR, listing each CDR3 protein once. There are 100,000 to 150,000 distinct CDR3 sequences in the sample; roughly 6.7% occur only once, and roughly 2.6% lies in the top ten. This clonotype showed up many times. What it binds is not known. Sequencing used CD4+ T cells sorted from PBMCs, obtained around 10 days after the first yellow fever vaccination. This sequence joins TRBV5-5 and TRBJ2-7; the match to TRBD1 covers 9 bases. The sequence was collected from a man aged 18-30 years who received the YFV17D yellow fever vaccine. The CDR3 loop reads CASSFDRGAYEQYV. CDR3 sequence (DNA): TGTGCCAGCAGCTTCGACAGGGGGGCCTACGAGCAGTACGTC.